A single sample gave rise to the 14 T cell receptor beta chains below, sequenced in a study of T cell responses to AZD1222 COVID-19 vaccine (dated by TCRdb to 2020 to 2022). Explained via the paper, the time point label denotes: about 28 days (+/-7) after the second vaccine dose. The library was generated by the immunoSEQ multiplex PCR assay. What TCRdb holds here is the immuneACCESS table cut down to in-frame rearrangements. Part of the clones is not present; checked against another copy, under half of the missing clones reflect an unresolved V gene, and the others are unexplained. For this sample the table gives roughly 120,000 clones, of which around 90% were detected only once. The top ten hold approximately 2.6% of the sample. The specimen was peripheral blood, collected 28 days after the second AZD1222 dose. The receptor source for this set is an adult who received the AZD1222 COVID-19 vaccine.

Regarding this clone: The same CDR3 also results from other DNA sequences found in this sample. The rearrangement joins TRBV12-3 or TRBV12-4 to TRBJ1-2; unclear D gene. This CDR3 has 13 residues. V was shortened by 5 bases and J by 4 bases, with 11 bases between the two germline ends. Here the CDR3 reads CASSLAGIYGYTF. The CDR3 nucleotides read TGTGCCAGCAGTCTCGCGGGGATCTATGGCTACACCTTC.

V gene TRBV6-5 combines with J gene TRBJ1-1, with D possibly being TRBD1 (6 bases). The CDR3 totals 13 residues. V gave up 8 bases and J gave up 8 bases, with 18 bases separating them. Germline V CDR1 and CDR2: MNHEY, SVGAGI. CDR3 sequence: CASGIPGQSEAFF. In DNA form, the CDR3 reads TGTGCCAGCGGGATCCCCGGACAGTCCGAAGCTTTCTTT.

This chain uses TRBV18 with TRBJ2-1; TRBD1 matches 8 bases. The ends lost 4 bases at V and 7 bases at J; junction bases unmatched: 6. Germline-derived CDR1 and CDR2 are KGHSH and LQKENI. The CDR3 runs 14 residues. CDR3 sequence: CASSQRTGLNEQFF. The DNA for the CDR3 is TGTGCCAGCTCACAGCGGACAGGGTTGAATGAGCAGTTCTTC. Filled out from reference TRBV18 and TRBJ2-1, the complete variable domain reads NAGVMQNPRHLVRRRGQEARLRCSPMKGHSHVYWYRQLPEEGLKFMVYLQKENIIDESGMPKERFSAEFPKEGPSILRIQQVVRGDSAAYFCASSQRTGLNEQFFGPGTRLTVL.

J is TRBJ1-1 and V is TRBV4-3; weak D call: TRBD1 (5 bases). CDR3 length: 16 residues. V was clipped by 6 bases and J by 0 bases, with 17 bases between them. Germline V gene sequence: CDR1 LGHNA, CDR2 YSLEER. In DNA, the CDR3 is TGCGCCAGCAGTCACGGGGGATGGGGTTTGAACACTGAAGCTTTCTTT. This translates into CASSHGGWGLNTEAFF.

CDR3 loop: CASSQLDRGNQPQHF. The CDR3 DNA is TGCGCCAGCAGCCAACTTGACAGGGGCAATCAGCCCCAGCATTTT. The rearrangement joins TRBV4-1 to TRBJ1-5; 7 nucleotides agree with TRBD1. The CDR3 contains 15 residues. Trimming removed 2 bases from V and 2 bases from J; junction bases left unmatched: 3. CDR1 and CDR2 from the germline V gene are MGHRA and YSYEKL.

The table lists this clone with a count of one. The J gene is TRBJ1-2, the V gene TRBV3-1 (or the pseudogene TRBV3-2), with D unresolved. Germline CDR1 is LGHDT and CDR2 is YNNKEL (reference sequence). The CDR3 extends over 14 amino acids. V lost 4 bases and J lost 5, with 14 bases in between. The CDR3 loop reads CASSLQDRGYGYTF. As DNA, the CDR3 is TGTGCCAGCAGCCTGCAAGATCGGGGTTATGGCTACACCTTC.

V usage is TRBV7-8 and J usage is TRBJ2-5, with TRBD1 identical over 9 bases. The V gene's germline CDR1 is SGHVS and CDR2 FQNEAQ. V lost 5 bases to trimming and J lost 3 bases; unmatched junction nucleotides: 13. This CDR3 comprises 17 residues. This CDR3 reads CASSLRFRGQGEETQYF. CDR3 nucleotide sequence: TGTGCCAGCAGCCTAAGATTTAGGGGACAGGGTGAAGAGACCCAGTACTTC.

The CDR3, as DNA: TGTGCCAGCAGTTCTCTTCGAGGTCCATGGGGGAGTGAAAAACTGTTTTTT. This sequence encodes CASSSLRGPWGSEKLFF. The chain uses TRBV7-2 and TRBJ1-4, with D perhaps TRBD1 (5 bases). This CDR3 comprises 17 residues. The V end was cut by 6 bases, the J end by 7 bases, with 24 bases between. The germline gives CDR1 SGHTA, CDR2 FQGNSA.

The chain carries TRBV19 and TRBJ1-6, with a weak D call TRBD1 (6 bases). There are 16 residues in the CDR3. With 5 bases removed from V and 11 bases from J, the gap between germline ends came to 22 bases. Germline V gene data show CDR1 as LNHDA and CDR2 as SQIVND (reference sequence). The CDR3 DNA follows: TGTGCCAGTAGTCCAACAGGGTTCATTGCTAGTGCACCCCTCCACTTT. It translates to CASSPTGFIASAPLHF.

Comment on this clone: A junction end diverges from the germline sequence, so it may reflect a read error. The same CDR3 arises from other DNA sequences in this sample as well. The CDR3 DNA reads TGTGCCAGCAAAATCAGGGGACTGGAGAATTCACCCCTTCACTTT. Amino acid sequence: CASKIRGLENSPLHF. The chain employs TRBV28 and TRBJ1-6, with D perhaps matching TRBD1 (6 bases). This CDR3 comprises 15 residues. Germline V gives CDR1 MDHEN, CDR2 SYDVKM.

The chain has TRBV7-3 and TRBJ2-2; D possibly corresponds to TRBD1 (6 bases). Germline CDR1 reads SGHTA; CDR2 reads FQGTGA. The CDR3 sequence is 15 residues long. V dropped 1 base and J dropped 4 bases, with 10 bases sitting between them. The CDR3 DNA follows: TGTGCCAGCAGCTTAATGAGGGGGACCACCGGGGAGCTGTTTTTT. It translates to CASSLMRGTTGELFF.

The chain joins TRBV5-1 to TRBJ1-2; D possibly corresponds to TRBD1 (5 bases). The V gene lost 0 bases and the J gene lost 1 base, with 13 bases spanning the gap. Germline-derived CDR1 and CDR2 are SGHRS and YFSETQ. This CDR3 has 16 residues. The CDR3 reads CASSLAGMYNNYGYTF. The CDR3 nucleotides are TGCGCCAGCAGCTTGGCAGGGATGTACAATAACTATGGCTACACCTTC.

The chain employs TRBV7-9 and TRBJ1-2; D ambiguous. Germline V CDR1 and CDR2: SEHNR, FQNEAQ (reference sequence). Trimming stripped 5 bases from V and 7 bases from J, with 11 bases between. The CDR3 extends over 12 amino acids. CDR3 sequence (DNA): TGTGCCAGCAGCGCCTCTTCCTTTGGCTACACCTTC. Translation: CASSASSFGYTF. Using reference TRBV7-9 and TRBJ1-2 for the parts outside the CDR3, the full variable domain is DTGVSQNPRHKITKRGQNVTFRCDPISEHNRLYWYRQTLGQGPEFLTYFQNEAQLEKSRLLSDRFSAERPKGSFSTLEIQRTEQGDSAMYLCASSASSFGYTFGSGTRLTVV.

The genes are TRBV13 and TRBJ1-4; D might be TRBD1 (5 bases). The CDR3 is 15 amino acids. The ends were cut back, 1 base at V and 8 bases at J, with 14 bases in the middle. Germline CDR1 is PRHDT and CDR2 is FYEKMQ (reference sequence). CDR3 coding DNA: TGTGCCAGCAGCTTAGCCGTGGGGGTTGGGGAAAAACTGTTTTTT. Translation: CASSLAVGVGEKLFF.